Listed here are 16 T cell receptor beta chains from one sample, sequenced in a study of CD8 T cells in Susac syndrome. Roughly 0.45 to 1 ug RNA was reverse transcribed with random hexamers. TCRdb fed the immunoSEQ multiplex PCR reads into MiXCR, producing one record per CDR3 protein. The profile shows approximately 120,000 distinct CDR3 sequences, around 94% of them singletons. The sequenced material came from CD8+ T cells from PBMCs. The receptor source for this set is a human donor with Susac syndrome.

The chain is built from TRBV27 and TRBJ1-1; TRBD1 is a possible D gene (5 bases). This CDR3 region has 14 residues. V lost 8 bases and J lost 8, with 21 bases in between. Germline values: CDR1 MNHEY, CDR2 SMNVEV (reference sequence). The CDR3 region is CASLSWGYSPEAFF. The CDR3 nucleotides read TGTGCCAGCCTTTCTTGGGGGTATTCCCCAGAAGCTTTCTTT.

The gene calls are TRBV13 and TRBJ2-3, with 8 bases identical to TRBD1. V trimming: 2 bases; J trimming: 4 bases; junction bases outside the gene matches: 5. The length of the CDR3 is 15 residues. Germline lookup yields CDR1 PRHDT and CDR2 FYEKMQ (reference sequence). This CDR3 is CASSLPDRVPDTQYF. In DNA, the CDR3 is TGTGCCAGCAGCTTACCGGACAGGGTTCCAGATACGCAGTATTTT.

The CDR3 sequence: CASSEGYPYEQYF. The DNA for the CDR3 is TGTGCCAGCAGTGAGGGGTATCCCTACGAGCAGTACTTC. This rearrangement joins TRBV2 to TRBJ2-7; D ambiguous. The CDR3 spans 13 residues. The germline V gene encodes CDR1 SNHLY and CDR2 FYNNEI. V lost 3 bases and J lost 2, with 8 bases in between.

The CDR3 protein is CASSLNDGLASMFEQFF. The CDR3 DNA sequence: TGTGCCAGCAGCTTGAATGACGGACTAGCGAGTATGTTTGAGCAGTTCTTC. The rearrangement joins TRBV5-6 to TRBJ2-1; 9 positions agree with TRBD2. V gave up 1 base and J gave up 9 bases; unmatched junction bases: 14. This CDR3 spans 17 amino acids. From germline, CDR1 is SGHDT and CDR2 YYEEEE.

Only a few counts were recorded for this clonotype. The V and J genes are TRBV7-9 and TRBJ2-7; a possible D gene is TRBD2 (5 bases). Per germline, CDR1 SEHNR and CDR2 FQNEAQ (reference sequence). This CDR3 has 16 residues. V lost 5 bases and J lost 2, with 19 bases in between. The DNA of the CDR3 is TGTGCCAGCAGCCCATCCTGGGGAGAACTAACCTACGAGCAGTACTTC. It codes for CASSPSWGELTYEQYF.

CDR3 DNA sequence: TGTGCCAGCAGCCTACAGGGGAACTATGGCTACACCTTC. Residues: CASSLQGNYGYTF. This chain joins TRBV7-8 and TRBJ1-2, with 7 positions matching TRBD1. Germline V gene sequence: CDR1 SGHVS, CDR2 FQNEAQ. The length of the CDR3 is 13 residues. Losses at the gene ends were 5 bases for V and 2 bases for J; bases not matched to a gene: 2.

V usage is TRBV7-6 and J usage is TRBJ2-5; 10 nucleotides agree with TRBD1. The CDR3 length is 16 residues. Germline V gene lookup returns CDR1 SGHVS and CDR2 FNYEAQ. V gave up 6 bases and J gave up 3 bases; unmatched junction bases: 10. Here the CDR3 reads CASSSTRQGAEETQYF. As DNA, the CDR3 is TGTGCCAGCAGTTCCACCCGACAGGGGGCTGAAGAGACCCAGTACTTC.

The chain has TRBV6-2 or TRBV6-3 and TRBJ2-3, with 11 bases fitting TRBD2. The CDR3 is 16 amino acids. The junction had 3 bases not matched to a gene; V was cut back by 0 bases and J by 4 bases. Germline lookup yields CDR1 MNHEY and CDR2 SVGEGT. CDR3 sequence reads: CASSYSSGGGADTQYF. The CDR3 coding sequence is TGTGCCAGCAGTTACTCTAGCGGGGGGGGCGCAGATACGCAGTATTTT.

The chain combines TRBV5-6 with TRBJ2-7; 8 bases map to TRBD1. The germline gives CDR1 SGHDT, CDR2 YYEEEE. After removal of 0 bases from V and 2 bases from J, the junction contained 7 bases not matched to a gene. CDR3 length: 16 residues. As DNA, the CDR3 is TGTGCCAGCAGCTTGGCCGACAGGGGAAATCCCTACGAGCAGTACTTC. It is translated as CASSLADRGNPYEQYF. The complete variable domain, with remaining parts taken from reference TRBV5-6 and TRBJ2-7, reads DAGVTQSPTHLIKTRGQQVTLRCSPKSGHDTVSWYQQALGQGPQFIFQYYEEEERQRGNFPDRFSGHQFPNYSSELNVNALLLGDSALYLCASSLADRGNPYEQYFGPGTRLTVT.

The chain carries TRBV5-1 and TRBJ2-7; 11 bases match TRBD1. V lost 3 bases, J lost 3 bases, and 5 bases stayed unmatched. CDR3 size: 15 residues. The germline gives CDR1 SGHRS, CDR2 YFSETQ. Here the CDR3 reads CASSWTGGTLYEQYF. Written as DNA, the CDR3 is TGCGCCAGCAGCTGGACAGGGGGCACACTCTACGAGCAGTACTTC.

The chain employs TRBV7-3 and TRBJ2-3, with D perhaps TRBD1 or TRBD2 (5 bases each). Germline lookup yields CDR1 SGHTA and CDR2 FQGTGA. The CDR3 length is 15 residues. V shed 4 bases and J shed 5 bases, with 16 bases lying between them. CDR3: CASSSWGRGGDTQYF. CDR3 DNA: TGTGCCAGCAGCTCTTGGGGGAGAGGCGGAGATACGCAGTATTTT.

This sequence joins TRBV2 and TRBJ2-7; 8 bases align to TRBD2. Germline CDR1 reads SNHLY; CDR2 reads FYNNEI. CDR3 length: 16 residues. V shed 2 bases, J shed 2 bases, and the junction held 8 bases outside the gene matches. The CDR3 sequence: CASSESSAGVTYEQYF. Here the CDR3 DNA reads TGTGCCAGCAGTGAATCTTCAGCGGGGGTTACCTACGAGCAGTACTTC. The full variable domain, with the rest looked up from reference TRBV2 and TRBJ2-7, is EPEVTQTPSHQVTQMGQEVILRCVPISNHLYFYWYRQILGQKVEFLVSFYNNEISEKSEIFDDQFSVERPDGSNFTLKIRSTKLEDSAMYFCASSESSAGVTYEQYFGPGTRLTVT.

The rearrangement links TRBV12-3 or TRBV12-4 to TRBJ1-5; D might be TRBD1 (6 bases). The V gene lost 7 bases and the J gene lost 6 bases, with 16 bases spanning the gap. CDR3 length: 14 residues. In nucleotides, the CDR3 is TGTGCCAGCACCCATGAGGGGGGAGGTCAGCCCCAGCATTTT. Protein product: CASTHEGGGQPQHF.

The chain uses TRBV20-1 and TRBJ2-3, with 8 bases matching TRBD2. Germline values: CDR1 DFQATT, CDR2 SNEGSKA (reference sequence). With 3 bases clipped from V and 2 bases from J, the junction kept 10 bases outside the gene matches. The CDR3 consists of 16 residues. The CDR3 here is CSASPLAGPNTDTQYF. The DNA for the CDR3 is TGCAGTGCTAGCCCCCTAGCGGGTCCTAACACAGATACGCAGTATTTT.

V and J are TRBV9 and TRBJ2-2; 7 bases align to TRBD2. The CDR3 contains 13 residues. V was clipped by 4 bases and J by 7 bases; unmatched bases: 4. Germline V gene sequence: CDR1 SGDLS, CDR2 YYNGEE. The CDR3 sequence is CASSIRDYGELFF. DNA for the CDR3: TGTGCCAGCAGCATCCGGGACTACGGGGAGCTGTTTTTT.

CDR3 in DNA: TGTGCCAGCGTCGACCCCCGGTCAGGGTCGAATGGCTACACCTTC. Protein product: CASVDPRSGSNGYTF. The chain recombines TRBV2 with TRBJ1-2; weak D call: TRBD1 (5 bases). The CDR3 runs 15 residues. Germline assignment: CDR1 SNHLY and CDR2 FYNNEI. Deletions cut 8 bases from V and 6 bases from J, with 22 bases between.